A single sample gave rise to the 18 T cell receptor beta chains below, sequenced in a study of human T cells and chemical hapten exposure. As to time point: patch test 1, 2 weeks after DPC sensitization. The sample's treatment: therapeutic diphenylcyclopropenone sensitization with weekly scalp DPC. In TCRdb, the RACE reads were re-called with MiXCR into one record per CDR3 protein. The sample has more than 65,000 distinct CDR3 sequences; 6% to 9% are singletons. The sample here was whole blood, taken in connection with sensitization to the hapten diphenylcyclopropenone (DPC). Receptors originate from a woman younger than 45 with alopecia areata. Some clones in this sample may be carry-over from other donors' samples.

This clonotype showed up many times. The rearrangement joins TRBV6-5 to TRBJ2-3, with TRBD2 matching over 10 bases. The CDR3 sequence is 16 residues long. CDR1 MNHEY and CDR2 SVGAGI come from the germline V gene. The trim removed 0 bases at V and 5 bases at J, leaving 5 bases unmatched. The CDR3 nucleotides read TGTGCCAGCAGTTACTCCCTAGCGGGGGCAGGAGATACGCAGTATTTT. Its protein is CASSYSLAGAGDTQYF.

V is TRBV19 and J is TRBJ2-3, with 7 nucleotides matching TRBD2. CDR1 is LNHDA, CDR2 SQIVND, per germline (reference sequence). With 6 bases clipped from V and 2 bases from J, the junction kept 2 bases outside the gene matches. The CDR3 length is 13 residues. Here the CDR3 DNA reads TGTGCCAGTAGCGGGGGGATCACAGATACGCAGTATTTT. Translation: CASSGGITDTQYF.

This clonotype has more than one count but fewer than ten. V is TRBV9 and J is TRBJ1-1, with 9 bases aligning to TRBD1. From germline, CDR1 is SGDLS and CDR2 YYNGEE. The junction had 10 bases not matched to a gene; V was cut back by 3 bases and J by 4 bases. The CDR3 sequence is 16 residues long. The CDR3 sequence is CASSATGGEGVTEAFF. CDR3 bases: TGTGCCAGCAGCGCTACAGGGGGCGAAGGGGTCACTGAAGCTTTCTTT. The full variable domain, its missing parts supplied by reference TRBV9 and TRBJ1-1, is DSGVTQTPKHLITATGQRVTLRCSPRSGDLSVYWYQQSLDQGLQFLIQYYNGEERAKGNILERFSAQQFPDLHSELNLSSLELGDSALYFCASSATGGEGVTEAFFGQGTRLTVV.

The CDR3 DNA sequence: TGTGCCAGCTCACACACAACAGATACGCAGTATTTT. It translates to CASSHTTDTQYF. V and J are TRBV18 and TRBJ2-3; D gene unclear. Germline CDR1 is KGHSH and CDR2 is LQKENI. This CDR3 is 12 amino acids long. V lost 4 bases to trimming and J lost 3 bases, with 5 bases between them.

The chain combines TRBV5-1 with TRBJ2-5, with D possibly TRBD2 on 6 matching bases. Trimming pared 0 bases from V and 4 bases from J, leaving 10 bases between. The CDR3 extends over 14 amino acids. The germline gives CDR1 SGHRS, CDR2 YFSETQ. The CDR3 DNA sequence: TGCGCCAGCAGCTTGGGGGAGGAACCAGAGACCCAGTACTTC. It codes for CASSLGEEPETQYF.

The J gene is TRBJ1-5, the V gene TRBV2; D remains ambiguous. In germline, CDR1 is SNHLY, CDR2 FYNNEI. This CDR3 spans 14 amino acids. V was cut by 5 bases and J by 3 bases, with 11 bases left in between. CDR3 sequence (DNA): TGTGCCAGCAGTCTAGGCGCCCCCAATCAGCCCCAGCATTTT. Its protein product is CASSLGAPNQPQHF.

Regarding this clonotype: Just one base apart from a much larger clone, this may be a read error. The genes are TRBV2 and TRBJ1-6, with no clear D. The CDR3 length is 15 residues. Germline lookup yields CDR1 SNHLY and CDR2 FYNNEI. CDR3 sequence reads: CASRDSSSYNSPLNF. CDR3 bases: TGTGCCAGCAGGGACTCAAGCTCCTATAATTCACCCCTCAACTTT.

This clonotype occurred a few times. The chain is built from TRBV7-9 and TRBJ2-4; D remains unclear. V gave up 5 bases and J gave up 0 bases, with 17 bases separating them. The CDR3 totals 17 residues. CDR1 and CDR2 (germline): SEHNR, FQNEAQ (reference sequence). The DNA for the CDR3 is TGTGCCAGCAGCAACACCCAGCGACCATTAGCCAAAAACATTCAGTACTTC. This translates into CASSNTQRPLAKNIQYF.

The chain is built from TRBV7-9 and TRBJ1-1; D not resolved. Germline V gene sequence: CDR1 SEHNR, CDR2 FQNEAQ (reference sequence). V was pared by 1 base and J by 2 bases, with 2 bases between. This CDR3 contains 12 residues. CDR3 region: CASSLVNTEAFF. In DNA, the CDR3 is TGTGCCAGCAGCTTAGTTAACACTGAAGCTTTCTTT. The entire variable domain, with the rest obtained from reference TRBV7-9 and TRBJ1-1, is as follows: DTGVSQNPRHKITKRGQNVTFRCDPISEHNRLYWYRQTLGQGPEFLTYFQNEAQLEKSRLLSDRFSAERPKGSFSTLEIQRTEQGDSAMYLCASSLVNTEAFFGQGTRLTVV.

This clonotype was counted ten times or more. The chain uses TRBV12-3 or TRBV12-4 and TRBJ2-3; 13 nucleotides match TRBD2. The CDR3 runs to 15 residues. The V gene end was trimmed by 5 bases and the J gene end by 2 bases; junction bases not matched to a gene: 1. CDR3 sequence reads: CASSGLAGDTDTQYF. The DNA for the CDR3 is TGTGCCAGCAGTGGACTAGCGGGAGACACAGATACGCAGTATTTT.

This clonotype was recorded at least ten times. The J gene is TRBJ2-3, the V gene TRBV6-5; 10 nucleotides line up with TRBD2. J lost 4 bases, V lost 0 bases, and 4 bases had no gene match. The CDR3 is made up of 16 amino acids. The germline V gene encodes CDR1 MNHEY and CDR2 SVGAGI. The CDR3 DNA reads TGTGCCAGCAGTTACTCCGGTCTAGCGGGGGCAGATACGCAGTATTTT. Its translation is CASSYSGLAGADTQYF.

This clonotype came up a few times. This CDR3 reads CASSGTTFSVFEAFF. CDR3 DNA sequence: TGTGCCAGCAGTGGAACAACCTTCTCGGTTTTCGAAGCTTTCTTT. V usage is TRBV2 and J usage is TRBJ1-1; D remains ambiguous. V was clipped by 4 bases and J by 8 bases, with 20 bases between them. The CDR3 runs 15 residues. Germline-derived CDR1 and CDR2 are SNHLY and FYNNEI.

As DNA, the CDR3 is TGTGCCAGCAGTTATTTGTGTGGGGCTAACTATGGCTACACCTTC. This translates into CASSYLCGANYGYTF. This sequence joins TRBV6-5 and TRBJ1-2; D is unresolved. V was pared by 3 bases and J by 0 bases, with 11 bases between. Looked up from germline, CDR1 is MNHEY and CDR2 is SVGAGI. The CDR3 runs to 15 residues.

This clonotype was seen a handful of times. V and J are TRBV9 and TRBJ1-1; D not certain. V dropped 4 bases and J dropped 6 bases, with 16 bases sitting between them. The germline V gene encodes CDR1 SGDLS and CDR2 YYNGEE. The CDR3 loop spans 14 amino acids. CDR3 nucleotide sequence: TGTGCCAGCAGCAAGATAGGAGGGTCAGCTGAAGCTTTCTTT. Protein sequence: CASSKIGGSAEAFF.

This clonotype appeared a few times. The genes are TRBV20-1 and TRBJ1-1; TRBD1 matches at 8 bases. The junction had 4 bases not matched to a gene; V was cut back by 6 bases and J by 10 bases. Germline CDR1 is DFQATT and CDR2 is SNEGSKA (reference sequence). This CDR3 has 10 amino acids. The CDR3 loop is CSAGQGGAFF. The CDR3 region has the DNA TGCAGTGCCGGACAGGGTGGAGCTTTCTTT.

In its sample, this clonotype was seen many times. CDR3 nucleotides: TGTGCCAGCAGGGCGGGGACCACAGATACGCAGTATTTT. Residues: CASRAGTTDTQYF. The genes are TRBV5-4 and TRBJ2-3; D might be TRBD2 (6 bases). V shed 5 bases and J shed 2 bases, with 9 bases lying between them. The CDR3 runs 13 residues. The germline gives CDR1 SGHNT, CDR2 YYREEE (reference sequence).

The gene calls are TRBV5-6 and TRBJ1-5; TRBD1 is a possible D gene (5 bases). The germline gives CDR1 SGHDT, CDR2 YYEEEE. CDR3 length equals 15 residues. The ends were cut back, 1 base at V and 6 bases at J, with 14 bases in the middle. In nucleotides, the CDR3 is TGTGCCAGCAGCTTGTTCGTGGGAAGGGGTCAGCCCCAGCATTTT. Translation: CASSLFVGRGQPQHF.

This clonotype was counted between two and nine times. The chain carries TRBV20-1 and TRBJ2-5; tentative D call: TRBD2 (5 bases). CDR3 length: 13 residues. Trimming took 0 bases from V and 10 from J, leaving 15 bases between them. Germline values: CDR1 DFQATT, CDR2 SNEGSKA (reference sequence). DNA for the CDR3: TGCAGTGCTAGAGATAGGTGGTCCGGGGACCAGTACTTC. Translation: CSARDRWSGDQYF.